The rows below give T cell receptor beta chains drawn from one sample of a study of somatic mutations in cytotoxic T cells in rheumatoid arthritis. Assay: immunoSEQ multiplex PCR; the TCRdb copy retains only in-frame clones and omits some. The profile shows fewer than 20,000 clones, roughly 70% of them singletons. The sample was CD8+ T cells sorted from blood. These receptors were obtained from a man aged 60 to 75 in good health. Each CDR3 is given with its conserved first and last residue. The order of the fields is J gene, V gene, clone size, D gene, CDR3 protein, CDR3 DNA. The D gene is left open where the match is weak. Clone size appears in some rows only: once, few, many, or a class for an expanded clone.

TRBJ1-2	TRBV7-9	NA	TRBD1	CASSLQGDDNYGYTF	TGTGCCAGCAGCTTACAGGGGGACGATAACTATGGCTACACCTTC
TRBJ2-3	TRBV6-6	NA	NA	CASDQPGTSTDTQYF	TGTGCCAGCGACCAGCCGGGGACAAGCACAGATACGCAGTATTTT
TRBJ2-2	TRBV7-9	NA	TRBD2	CASSLTSSGTGELFF	TGTGCCAGCAGCCTGACTAGCTCGGGCACCGGGGAGCTGTTTTTT
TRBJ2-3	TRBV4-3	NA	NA	CASSQDKYAGSTDTQYF	TGCGCCAGCAGCCAAGATAAGTACGCGGGATCCACAGATACGCAGTATTTT
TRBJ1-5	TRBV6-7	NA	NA	CASSSQTVDSNQPQHF	TGTGCCAGCAGTTCACAGACGGTAGATAGCAATCAGCCCCAGCATTTT
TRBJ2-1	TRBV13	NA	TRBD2	CASSGRGGGFYEQFF	TGTGCCAGCAGCGGCCGGGGGGGCGGTTTTTATGAGCAGTTCTTC
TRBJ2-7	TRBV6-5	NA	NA	CASSYWRGAYEQYF	TGTGCCAGCAGTTACTGGCGCGGGGCCTACGAGCAGTACTTC
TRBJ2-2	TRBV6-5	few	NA	CASSYAGPTGELFF	TGTGCCAGCAGTTACGCAGGGCCGACCGGGGAGCTGTTTTTT
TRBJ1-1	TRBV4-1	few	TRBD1	CASLPGTGGTTEAFF	TGCGCCAGCCTTCCCGGGACAGGGGGGACCACTGAAGCTTTCTTT
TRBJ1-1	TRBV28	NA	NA	CASSFRRNTEAFF	TGTGCCAGCAGCTTTAGGAGGAACACTGAGGCTTTCTTT
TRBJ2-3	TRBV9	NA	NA	CASSSDPGTRTDTQYF	TGTGCCAGCAGCTCAGACCCCGGGACAAGAACAGATACGCAGTATTTT
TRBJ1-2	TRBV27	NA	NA	CASSRQDQLNYGYTF	TGTGCCAGCTCAAGACAGGACCAATTAAACTATGGCTACACCTTC